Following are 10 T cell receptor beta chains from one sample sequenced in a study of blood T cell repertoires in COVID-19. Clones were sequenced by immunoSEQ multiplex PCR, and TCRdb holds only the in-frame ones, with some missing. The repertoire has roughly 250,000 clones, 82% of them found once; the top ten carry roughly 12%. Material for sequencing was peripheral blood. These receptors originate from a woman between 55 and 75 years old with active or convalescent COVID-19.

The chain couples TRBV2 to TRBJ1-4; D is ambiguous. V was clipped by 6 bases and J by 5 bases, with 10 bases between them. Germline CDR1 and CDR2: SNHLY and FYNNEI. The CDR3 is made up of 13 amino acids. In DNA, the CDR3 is TGTGCCAGCAGGGGGTGGAGGAATGAAAAACTGTTTTTT. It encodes CASRGWRNEKLFF.

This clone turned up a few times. In DNA form, the CDR3 reads TGTGCCAGCAGTGAACCCATGGGGGGGGTTTCCTATGGCTACACCTTC. This sequence encodes CASSEPMGGVSYGYTF. The chain employs TRBV2 and TRBJ1-2; D is perhaps TRBD1 (5 bases). Deletions cut 2 bases from V and 4 bases from J, with 17 bases between. CDR1 and CDR2 (germline): SNHLY, FYNNEI. The CDR3 runs to 16 residues.

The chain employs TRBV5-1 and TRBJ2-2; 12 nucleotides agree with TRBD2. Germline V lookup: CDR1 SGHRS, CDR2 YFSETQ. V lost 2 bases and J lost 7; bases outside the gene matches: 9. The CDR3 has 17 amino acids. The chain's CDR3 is CASSLTPSGGAYGELFF. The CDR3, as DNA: TGCGCCAGCAGCTTAACCCCTAGCGGGGGGGCCTACGGGGAGCTGTTTTTT.

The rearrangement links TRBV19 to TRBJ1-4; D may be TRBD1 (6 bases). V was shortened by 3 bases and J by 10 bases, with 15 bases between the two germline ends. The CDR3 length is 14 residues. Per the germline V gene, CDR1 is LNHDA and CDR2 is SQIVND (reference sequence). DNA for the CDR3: TGTGCCAGTAGTATTTCGGGGGGGCGCGGAAAACTGTTTTTT. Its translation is CASSISGGRGKLFF.

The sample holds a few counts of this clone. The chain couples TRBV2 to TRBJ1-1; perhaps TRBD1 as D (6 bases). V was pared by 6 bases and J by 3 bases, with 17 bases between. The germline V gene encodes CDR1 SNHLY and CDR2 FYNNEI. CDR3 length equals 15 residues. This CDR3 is CASRSPGASDTEAFF. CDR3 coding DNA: TGTGCCAGCAGGAGCCCAGGGGCCTCGGACACTGAAGCTTTCTTT.

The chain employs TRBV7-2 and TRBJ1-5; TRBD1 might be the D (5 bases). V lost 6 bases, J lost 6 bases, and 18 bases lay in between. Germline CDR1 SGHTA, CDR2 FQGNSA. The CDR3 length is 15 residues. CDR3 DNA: TGTGCCAGCAGTCGGACACCCGGCCCAATTCAGCCCCAGCATTTT. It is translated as CASSRTPGPIQPQHF.

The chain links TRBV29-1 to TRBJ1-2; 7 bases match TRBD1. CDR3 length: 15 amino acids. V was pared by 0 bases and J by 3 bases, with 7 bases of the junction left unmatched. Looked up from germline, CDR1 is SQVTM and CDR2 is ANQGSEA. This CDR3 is CSVEDWTGTYYGYTF. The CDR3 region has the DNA TGCAGCGTTGAAGATTGGACAGGAACCTACTATGGCTACACCTTC. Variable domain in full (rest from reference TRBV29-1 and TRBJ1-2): SAVISQKPSRDICQRGTSLTIQCQVDSQVTMMFWYRQQPGQSLTLIATANQGSEATYESGFVIDKFPISRPNLTFSTLTVSNMSPEDSSIYLCSVEDWTGTYYGYTFGSGTRLTVV.

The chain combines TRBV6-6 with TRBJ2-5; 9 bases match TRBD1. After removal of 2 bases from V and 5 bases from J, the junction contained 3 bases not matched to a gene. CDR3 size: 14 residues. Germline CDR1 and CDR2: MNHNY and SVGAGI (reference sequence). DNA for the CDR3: TGTGCCAGCAGTTACCGCGACAGGGGGGAGACCCAGTACTTC. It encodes CASSYRDRGETQYF.

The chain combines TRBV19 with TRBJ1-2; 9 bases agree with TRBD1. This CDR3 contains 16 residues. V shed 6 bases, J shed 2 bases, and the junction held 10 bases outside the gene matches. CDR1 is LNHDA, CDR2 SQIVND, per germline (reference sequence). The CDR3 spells CASRTGTGKLNYGYTF. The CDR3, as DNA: TGTGCCAGTAGAACCGGGACAGGGAAGTTAAACTATGGCTACACCTTC.

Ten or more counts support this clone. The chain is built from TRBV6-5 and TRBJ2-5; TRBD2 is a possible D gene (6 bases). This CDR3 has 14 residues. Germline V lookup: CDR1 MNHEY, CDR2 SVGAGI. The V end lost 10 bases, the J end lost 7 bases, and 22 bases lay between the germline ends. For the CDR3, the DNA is TGTGCCACCTCGGGACTTGGCTACTCCGGGACCCAGTACTTC. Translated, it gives CATSGLGYSGTQYF.